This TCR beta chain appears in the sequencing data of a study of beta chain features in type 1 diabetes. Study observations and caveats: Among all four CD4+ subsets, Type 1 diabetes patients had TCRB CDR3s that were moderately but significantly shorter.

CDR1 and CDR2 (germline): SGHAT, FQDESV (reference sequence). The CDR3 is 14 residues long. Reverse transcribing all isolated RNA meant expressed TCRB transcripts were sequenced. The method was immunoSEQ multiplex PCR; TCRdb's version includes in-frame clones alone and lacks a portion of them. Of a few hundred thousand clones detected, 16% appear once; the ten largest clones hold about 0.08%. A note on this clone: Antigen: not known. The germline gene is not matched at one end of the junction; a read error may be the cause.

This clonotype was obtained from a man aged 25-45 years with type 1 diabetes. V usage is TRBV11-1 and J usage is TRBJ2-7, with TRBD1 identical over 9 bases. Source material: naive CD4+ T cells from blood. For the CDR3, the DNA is TGTGCCAGCAGCAGCGGACAGGGGTCCTCCGAGCAGTACTTC. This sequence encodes CASSSGQGSSEQYF. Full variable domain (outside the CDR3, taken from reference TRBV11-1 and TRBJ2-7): EAEVAQSPRYKITEKSQAVAFWCDPISGHATLYWYRQILGQGPELLVQFQDESVVDDSQLPKDRFSAERLKGVDSTLKIQPAELGDSAMYLCASSSGQGSSEQYFGPGTRLTVT.